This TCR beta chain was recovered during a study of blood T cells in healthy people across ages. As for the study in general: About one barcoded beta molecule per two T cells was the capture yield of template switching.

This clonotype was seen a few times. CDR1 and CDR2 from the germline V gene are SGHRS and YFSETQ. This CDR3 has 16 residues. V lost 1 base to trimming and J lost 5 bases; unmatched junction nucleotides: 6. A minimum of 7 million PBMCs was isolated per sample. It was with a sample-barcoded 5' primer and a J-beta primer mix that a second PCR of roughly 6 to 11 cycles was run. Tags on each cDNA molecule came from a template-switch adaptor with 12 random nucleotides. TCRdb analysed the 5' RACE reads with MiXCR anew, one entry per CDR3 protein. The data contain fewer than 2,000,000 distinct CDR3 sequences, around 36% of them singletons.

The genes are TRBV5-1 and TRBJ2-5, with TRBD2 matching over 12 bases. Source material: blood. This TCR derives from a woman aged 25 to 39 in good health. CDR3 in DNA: TGCGCCAGCAGCTTGACACTAGCGGGGGGTTTGGAGACCCAGTACTTC. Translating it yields CASSLTLAGGLETQYF.